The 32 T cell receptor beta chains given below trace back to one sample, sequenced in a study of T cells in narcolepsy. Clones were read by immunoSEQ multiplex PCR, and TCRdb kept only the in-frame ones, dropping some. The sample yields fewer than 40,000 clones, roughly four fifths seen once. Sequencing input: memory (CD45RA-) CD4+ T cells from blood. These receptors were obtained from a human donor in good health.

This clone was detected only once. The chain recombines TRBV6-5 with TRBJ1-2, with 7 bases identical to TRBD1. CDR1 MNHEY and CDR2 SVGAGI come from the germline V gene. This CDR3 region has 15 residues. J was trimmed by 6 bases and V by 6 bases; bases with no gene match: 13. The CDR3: CASRDARGNADGYTF. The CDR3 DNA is TGTGCCAGCAGGGACGCCAGGGGGAACGCTGATGGCTACACCTTC.

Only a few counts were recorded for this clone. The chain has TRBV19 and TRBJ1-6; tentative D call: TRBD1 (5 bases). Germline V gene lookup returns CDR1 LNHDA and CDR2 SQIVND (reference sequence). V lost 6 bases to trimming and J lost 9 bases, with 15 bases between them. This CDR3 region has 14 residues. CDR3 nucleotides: TGTGCCAGTAGGCATCCCGACAGTCGTTCACCCCTCCACTTT. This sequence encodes CASRHPDSRSPLHF.

The CDR3 reads CASSLDRAKNIQYF. The CDR3 DNA is TGTGCCAGCAGCTTGGACAGGGCCAAAAACATTCAGTACTTC. The chain recombines TRBV5-4 with TRBJ2-4; the D gene is possibly TRBD1 (5 bases). Germline V lookup: CDR1 SGHNT, CDR2 YYREEE (reference sequence). Between the trimmed V and J ends, which lost 0 bases and 1 base, there was a span of 5 bases. This CDR3 is 14 amino acids long.

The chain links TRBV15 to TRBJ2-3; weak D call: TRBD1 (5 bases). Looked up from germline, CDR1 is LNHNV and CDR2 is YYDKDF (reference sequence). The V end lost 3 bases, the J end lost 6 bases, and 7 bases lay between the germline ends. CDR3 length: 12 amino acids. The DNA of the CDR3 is TGTGCCACCAGCAGGGGGCAGGATACGCAGTATTTT. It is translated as CATSRGQDTQYF.

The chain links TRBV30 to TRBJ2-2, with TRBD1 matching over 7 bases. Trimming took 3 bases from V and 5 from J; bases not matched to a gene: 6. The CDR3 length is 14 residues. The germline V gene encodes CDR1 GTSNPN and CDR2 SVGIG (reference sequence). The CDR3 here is CAWSPGRGTGELFF. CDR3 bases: TGTGCCTGGAGCCCGGGCAGGGGGACCGGGGAGCTGTTTTTT.

Here the CDR3 DNA reads TGTGCCAGCAGCTCCACGGGGTGGGGGCACGACTATGGCTACACCTTC. It translates to CASSSTGWGHDYGYTF. The chain combines TRBV11-3 with TRBJ1-2; tentatively, D is TRBD1 (6 bases). The CDR3 length is 16 residues. V lost 4 bases to trimming and J lost 3 bases, with 18 bases between them. Germline CDR1 and CDR2: SGHNT and YENEEA.

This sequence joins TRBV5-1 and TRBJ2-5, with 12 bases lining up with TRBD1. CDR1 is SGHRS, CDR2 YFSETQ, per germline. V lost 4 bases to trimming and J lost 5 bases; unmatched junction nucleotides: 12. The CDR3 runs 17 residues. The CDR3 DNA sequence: TGCGCCAGCAGCCCGGGGGGACAGGGGGCGCGTAGGGAGACCCAGTACTTC. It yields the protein CASSPGGQGARRETQYF.

CDR3 sequence (DNA): TGCGCCAGCAGACCCGGGACTATAGGCACCGGGGAGCTGTTTTTT. This gives the protein CASRPGTIGTGELFF. The chain joins TRBV5-1 to TRBJ2-2, with 7 positions matching TRBD2. This CDR3 is built from 15 residues. The V segment lost 5 bases and the J segment 4 bases; nucleotides outside the gene matches: 8. CDR1 and CDR2 (germline): SGHRS, YFSETQ. Using reference TRBV5-1 and TRBJ2-2 for the parts outside the CDR3, the full variable domain is KAGVTQTPRYLIKTRGQQVTLSCSPISGHRSVSWYQQTPGQGLQFLFEYFSETQRNKGNFPGRFSGRQFSNSRSEMNVSTLELGDSALYLCASRPGTIGTGELFFGEGSRLTVL.

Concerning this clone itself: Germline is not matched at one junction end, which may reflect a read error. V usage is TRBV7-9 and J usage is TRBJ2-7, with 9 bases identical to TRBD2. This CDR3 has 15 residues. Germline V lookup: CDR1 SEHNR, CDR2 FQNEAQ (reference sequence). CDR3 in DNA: TGTGCCAGCAGCTTAGTCGGGACTAGCTCCCACGAGCAGTACTTC. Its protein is CASSLVGTSSHEQYF.

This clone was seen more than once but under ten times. The CDR3 DNA reads TGTGCCAGCAGCTTAGTACGGACTACTAGCAATCAGCCCCAGCATTTT. As protein: CASSLVRTTSNQPQHF. The chain links TRBV7-8 to TRBJ1-5, with D unresolved. This CDR3 region has 16 residues. The germline gives CDR1 SGHVS, CDR2 FQNEAQ. V lost 1 base to trimming and J lost 0 bases, with 10 bases between them.

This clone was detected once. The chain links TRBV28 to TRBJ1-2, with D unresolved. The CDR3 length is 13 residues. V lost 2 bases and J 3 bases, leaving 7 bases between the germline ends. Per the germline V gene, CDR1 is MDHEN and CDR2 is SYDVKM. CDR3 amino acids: CASSLGEDYGYTF. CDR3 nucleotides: TGTGCCAGCAGTTTAGGGGAAGACTATGGCTACACCTTC.

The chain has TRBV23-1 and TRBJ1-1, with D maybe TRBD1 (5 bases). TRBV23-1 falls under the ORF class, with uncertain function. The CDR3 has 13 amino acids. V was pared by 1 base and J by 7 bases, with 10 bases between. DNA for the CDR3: TGCGCCAGCAGTCAATGGACAAGTAATGAAGCTTTCTTT. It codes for CASSQWTSNEAFF.

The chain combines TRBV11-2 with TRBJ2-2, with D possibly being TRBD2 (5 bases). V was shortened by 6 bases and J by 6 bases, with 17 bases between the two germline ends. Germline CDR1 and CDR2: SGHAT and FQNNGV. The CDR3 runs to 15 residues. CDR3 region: CASSYLAIQAGELFF. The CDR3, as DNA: TGTGCCAGCAGTTACCTAGCTATCCAAGCCGGGGAGCTGTTTTTT.

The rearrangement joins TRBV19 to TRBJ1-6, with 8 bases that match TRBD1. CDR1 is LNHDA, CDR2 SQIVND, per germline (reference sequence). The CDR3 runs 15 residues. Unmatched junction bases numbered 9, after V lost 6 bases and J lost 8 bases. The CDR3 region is CASRGDRGDYSPLHF. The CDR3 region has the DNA TGTGCCAGTAGGGGAGACAGGGGAGATTATTCACCCCTCCACTTT.

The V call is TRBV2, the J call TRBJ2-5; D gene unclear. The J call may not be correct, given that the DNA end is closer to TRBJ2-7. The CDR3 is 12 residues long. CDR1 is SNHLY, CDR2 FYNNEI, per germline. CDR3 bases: TGTGCCAGCAGTGAAGGCCCCTACGAGCAGTACTTC. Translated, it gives CASSEGPYEQYF.

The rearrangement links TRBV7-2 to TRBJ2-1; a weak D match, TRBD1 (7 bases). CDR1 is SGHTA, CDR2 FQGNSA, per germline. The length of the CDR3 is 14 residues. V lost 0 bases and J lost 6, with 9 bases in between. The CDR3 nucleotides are TGTGCCAGCAGCTTAGCGCGGGACAGCAATGAGCAGTTCTTC. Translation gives CASSLARDSNEQFF.

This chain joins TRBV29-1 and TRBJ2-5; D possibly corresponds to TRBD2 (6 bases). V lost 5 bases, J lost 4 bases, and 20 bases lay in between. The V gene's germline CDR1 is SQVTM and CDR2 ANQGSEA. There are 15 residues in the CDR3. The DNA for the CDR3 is TGCAGCGTTTCCGGGCGGGGCGGGGAGCGAGAGACCCAGTACTTC. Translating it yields CSVSGRGGERETQYF.

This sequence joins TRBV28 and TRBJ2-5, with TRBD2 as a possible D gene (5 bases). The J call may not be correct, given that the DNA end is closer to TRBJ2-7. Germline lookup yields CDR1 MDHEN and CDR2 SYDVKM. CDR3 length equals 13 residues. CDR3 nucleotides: TGTGCCAGCAGTCACGGAGGAACCTACGAGCAGTACTTC. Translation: CASSHGGTYEQYF.

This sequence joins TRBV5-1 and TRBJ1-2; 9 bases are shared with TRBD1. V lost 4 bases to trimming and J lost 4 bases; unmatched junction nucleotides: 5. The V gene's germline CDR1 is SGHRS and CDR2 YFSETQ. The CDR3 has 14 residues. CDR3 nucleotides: TGCGCCAGCAGCCCAAGGACAGGGGCCTATGGCTACACCTTC. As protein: CASSPRTGAYGYTF.

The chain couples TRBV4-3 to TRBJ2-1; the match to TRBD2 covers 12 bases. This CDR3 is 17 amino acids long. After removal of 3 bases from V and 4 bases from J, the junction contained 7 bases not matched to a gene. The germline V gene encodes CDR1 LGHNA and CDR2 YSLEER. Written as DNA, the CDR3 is TGCGCCAGCAGCCAGGGCGCTAGCGGGGGGGCGTACAATGAGCAGTTCTTC. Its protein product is CASSQGASGGAYNEQFF.

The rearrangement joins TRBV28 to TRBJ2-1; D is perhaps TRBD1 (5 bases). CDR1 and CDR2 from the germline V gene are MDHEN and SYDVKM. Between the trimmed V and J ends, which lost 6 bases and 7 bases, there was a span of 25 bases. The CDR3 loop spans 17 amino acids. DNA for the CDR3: TGTGCCAGCAGCCCCCGGCTGGGGCGAAAAGGACAAAATGAGCAGTTCTTC. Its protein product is CASSPRLGRKGQNEQFF. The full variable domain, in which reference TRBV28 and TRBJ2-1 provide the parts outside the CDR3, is DVKVTQSSRYLVKRTGEKVFLECVQDMDHENMFWYRQDPGLGLRLIYFSYDVKMKEKGDIPEGYSVSREKKERFSLILESASTNQTSMYLCASSPRLGRKGQNEQFFGPGTRLTVL.

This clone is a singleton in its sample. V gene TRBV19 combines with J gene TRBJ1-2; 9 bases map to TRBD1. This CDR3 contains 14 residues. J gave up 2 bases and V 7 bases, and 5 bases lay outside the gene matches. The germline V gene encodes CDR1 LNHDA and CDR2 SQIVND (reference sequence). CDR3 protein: CASTPDRGNYGYTF. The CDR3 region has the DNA TGTGCCAGTACACCAGACAGGGGGAACTATGGCTACACCTTC. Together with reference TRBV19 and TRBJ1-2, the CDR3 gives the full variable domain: DGGITQSPKYLFRKEGQNVTLSCEQNLNHDAMYWYRQDPGQGLRLIYYSQIVNDFQKGDIAEGYSVSREKKESFPLTVTSAQKNPTAFYLCASTPDRGNYGYTFGSGTRLTVV.

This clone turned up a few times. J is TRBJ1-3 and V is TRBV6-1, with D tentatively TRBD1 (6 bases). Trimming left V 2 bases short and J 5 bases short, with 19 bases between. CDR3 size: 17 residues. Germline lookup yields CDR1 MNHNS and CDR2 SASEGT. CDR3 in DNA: TGTGCCAGCAGTGAATCCAGGGGACAATCTAATAGAAACACCATATATTTT. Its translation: CASSESRGQSNRNTIYF.

The CDR3 sequence is CASAGLGRATGELFF. CDR3 in DNA: TGTGCCAGCGCGGGGTTGGGGCGGGCCACCGGGGAGCTGTTTTTT. The V and J genes are TRBV6-6 and TRBJ2-2; the D gene is possibly TRBD2 (6 bases). CDR3 length: 15 residues. Trimming took 8 bases from V and 4 from J, leaving 17 bases between them. Germline V lookup: CDR1 MNHNY, CDR2 SVGAGI (reference sequence).

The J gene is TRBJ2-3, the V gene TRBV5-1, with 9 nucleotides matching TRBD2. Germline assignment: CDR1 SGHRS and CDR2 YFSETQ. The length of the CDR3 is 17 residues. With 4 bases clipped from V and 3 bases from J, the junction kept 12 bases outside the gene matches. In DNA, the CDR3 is TGCGCCAGCAGCCTCCCCTCTAGCGGGGAGGTGACAGATACGCAGTATTTT. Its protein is CASSLPSSGEVTDTQYF.

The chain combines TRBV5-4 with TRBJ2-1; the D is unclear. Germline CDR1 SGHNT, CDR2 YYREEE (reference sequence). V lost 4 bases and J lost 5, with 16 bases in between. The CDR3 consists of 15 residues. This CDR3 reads CASSAKEKVNNEQFF. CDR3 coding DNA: TGTGCCAGCAGCGCCAAGGAGAAAGTTAACAATGAGCAGTTCTTC.

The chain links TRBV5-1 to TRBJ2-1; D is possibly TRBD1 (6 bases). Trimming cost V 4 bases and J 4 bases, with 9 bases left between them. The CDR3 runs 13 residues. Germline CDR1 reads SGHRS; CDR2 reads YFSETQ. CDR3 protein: CASSPDSYNEQFF. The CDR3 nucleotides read TGCGCCAGCAGCCCGGACAGTTACAATGAGCAGTTCTTC.

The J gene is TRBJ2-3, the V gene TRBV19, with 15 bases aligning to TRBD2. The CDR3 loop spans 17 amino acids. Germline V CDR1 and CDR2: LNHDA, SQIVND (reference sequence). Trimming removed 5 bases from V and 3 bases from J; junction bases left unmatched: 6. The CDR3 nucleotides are TGTGCCAGTAGTGGACTAGCGGGGGGGCCAGGAACAGATACGCAGTATTTT. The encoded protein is CASSGLAGGPGTDTQYF.

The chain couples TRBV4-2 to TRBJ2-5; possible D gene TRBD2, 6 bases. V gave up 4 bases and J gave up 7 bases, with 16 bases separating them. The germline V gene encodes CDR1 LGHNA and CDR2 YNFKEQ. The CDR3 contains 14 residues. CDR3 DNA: TGTGCCAGCAGCCCCGGGACTCAGAGGCGGACCCAGTACTTC. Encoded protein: CASSPGTQRRTQYF.

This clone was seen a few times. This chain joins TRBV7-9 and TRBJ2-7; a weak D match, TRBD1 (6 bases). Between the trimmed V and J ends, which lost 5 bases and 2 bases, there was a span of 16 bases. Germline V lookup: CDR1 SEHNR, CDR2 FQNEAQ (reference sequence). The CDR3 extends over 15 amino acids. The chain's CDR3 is CASSGRDMGPYEQYF. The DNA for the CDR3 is TGTGCCAGCAGCGGCCGGGACATGGGCCCCTACGAGCAGTACTTC.

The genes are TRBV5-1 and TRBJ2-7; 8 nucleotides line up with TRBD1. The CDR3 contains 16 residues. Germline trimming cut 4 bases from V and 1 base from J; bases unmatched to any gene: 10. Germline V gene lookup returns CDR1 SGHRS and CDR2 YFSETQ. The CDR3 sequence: CASSGASGTGSYEQYF. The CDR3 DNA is TGCGCCAGCAGCGGGGCCTCCGGGACAGGATCCTACGAGCAGTACTTC.

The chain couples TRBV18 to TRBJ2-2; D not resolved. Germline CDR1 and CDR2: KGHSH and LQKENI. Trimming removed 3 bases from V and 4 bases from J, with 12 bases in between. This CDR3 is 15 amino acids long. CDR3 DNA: TGTGCCAGCTCACCTTTGGACGGATTCACCGGGGAGCTGTTTTTT. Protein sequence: CASSPLDGFTGELFF.